This TCR beta chain was captured in a study of Ad26.COV2.S vaccination and SARS-CoV-2 variants. Study results and caveats: Spike-specific TCR breadth ran higher among vaccine recipients than placebo recipients. It is possible that the TCR breadth and depth analyses underestimated the total T cell responses. The breadth of spike-specific CD8+ and CD4+ T cell responses after vaccination was reportedly substantial.

The length of the CDR3 is 16 residues. Trimming took off 0 bases at V and 4 bases at J, with 13 bases between the two ends. CDR1 is LNHNV, CDR2 YYDKDF, per germline (reference sequence). This clone showed up just a few times. Antigen specificity is unknown. Only in-frame clones appear in the TCRdb table, and some are missing; sequencing was by immunoSEQ multiplex PCR. This sample has over 100,000 clones, with around 82% found just once. The chain carries TRBV15 and TRBJ1-5; weak D call: TRBD1 (5 bases). The starting material was peripheral blood, obtained after recovery from COVID-19. The receptor was derived from a human donor who had recovered from COVID-19. The chain's CDR3 is CATSRDLGARNQPQHF. CDR3 bases: TGTGCCACCAGCAGAGATCTCGGGGCCCGGAATCAGCCCCAGCATTTT.